This is a list of T cell receptor beta chains from one sample in a study of CD4 T cells in relation to SARS-CoV-2 and coronaviruses. For these receptors, no antigen is known. Clones were read by immunoSEQ multiplex PCR, and TCRdb kept only the in-frame ones, dropping some. The profile shows some 40,000 clones, around four fifths of them singletons. The sequencing sample was made of memory CD4+ T cells from PBMCs, cultured in vitro. Receptors were obtained from an adult with COVID-19. The CDR3 runs from the conserved cysteine through the conserved F or W. The D gene is left open where the match is weak. The size entry is marked missing in some rows and otherwise reads once, few, many or a size class.

>TRBV18|.|few|TRBJ1-2
CASSPGRDGWSYTF
TGTGCCAGCTCACCAGGCAGGGATGGTTGGAGCTACACCTTC
>TRBV7-9|.|.|TRBJ1-5
CASSFFGPDQPQHF
TGTGCCAGCAGCTTTTTTGGTCCCGATCAGCCCCAGCATTTT
>TRBV28|TRBD1|few|TRBJ1-2
CASETGGWGGYTF
TGTGCCAGCGAAACAGGGGGCTGGGGTGGCTACACCTTC
>TRBV4-1|TRBD1|.|TRBJ2-7
CASSQVGAGGHEQYF
TGCGCCAGCAGCCAAGTAGGGGCAGGGGGTCACGAGCAGTACTTC
>TRBV12-3/TRBV12-4|.|.|TRBJ2-5
CASTRLGQETQYF
TGTGCCAGCACCCGACTAGGCCAGGAGACCCAGTACTTC
>TRBV5-4|TRBD1|.|TRBJ2-5
CASSLGTGQQETQYF
TGTGCCAGCAGCTTAGGGACAGGACAACAAGAGACCCAGTACTTC
>TRBV18|.|.|TRBJ2-5
CASSPGSRETQYF
TGTGCCAGCTCACCGGGATCACGGGAGACCCAGTACTTC
>TRBV24-1|TRBD1|.|TRBJ2-1
CATSESPTGGNEQFF
TGTGCCACCAGTGAATCGCCGACAGGGGGCAATGAGCAGTTCTTC
>TRBV20-1|.|.|TRBJ1-2
CSASTAIYGYTF
TGCAGTGCGAGTACAGCGATCTATGGCTACACCTTC
>TRBV5-1|.|.|TRBJ1-4
CASCTRGGGEKLFF
TGCGCCAGCTGTACTCGAGGAGGAGGTGAAAAACTGTTTTTT
>TRBV18|TRBD1|.|TRBJ2-7
CASSLSQGALYEQYF
TGTGCCAGCTCACTCTCCCAGGGGGCGCTCTACGAGCAGTACTTC
>TRBV14|.|.|TRBJ2-1
CASSQEDWGGYNEQFF
TGTGCCAGCAGCCAAGAAGATTGGGGCGGGTACAATGAGCAGTTCTTC
>TRBV5-6|.|once|TRBJ2-1
CASRDMGPGYNEQFF
TGTGCCAGCAGGGATATGGGGCCCGGCTACAATGAGCAGTTCTTC
>TRBV7-9|.|.|TRBJ1-4
CASSLGQANEKLFF
TGTGCCAGCAGCTTAGGACAGGCCAATGAAAAACTGTTTTTT
>TRBV14|TRBD1|.|TRBJ2-1
CASSPAGTGTNEQFF
TGTGCCAGCAGCCCAGCCGGGACAGGGACCAATGAGCAGTTCTTC
>TRBV12-3/TRBV12-4|.|.|TRBJ2-7
CASSTTGYEQYF
TGTGCCAGCAGTACCACGGGGTACGAGCAGTACTTC
>TRBV29-1|TRBD2|.|TRBJ2-1
CSGSTSGDYNEQFF
TGCAGCGGCTCGACTAGCGGGGACTACAATGAGCAGTTCTTC
>TRBV27|.|few|TRBJ1-6
CASRPRDGYNSPLHF
TGTGCCAGCCGGCCCCGTGACGGATATAATTCACCCCTCCACTTT
>TRBV10-3|.|.|TRBJ2-1
CAIRAGQTGDEQFF
TGTGCCATCAGGGCGGGACAGACGGGAGATGAGCAGTTCTTC
>TRBV2|.|medium-sized|TRBJ2-1
CASSAESYNEQFF
TGTGCCAGCAGCGCTGAAAGTTACAATGAGCAGTTCTTC
>TRBV6-2/TRBV6-3|TRBD1|.|TRBJ2-7
CASSRGDRGYEQYF
TGTGCCAGCAGCCGTGGGGACAGGGGCTACGAGCAGTACTTC
>TRBV6-5|.|.|TRBJ1-6
CASSYTDTGNSPLHF
TGTGCCAGCAGTTACACCGACACGGGGAATTCACCCCTCCACTTT
>TRBV28|TRBD2|.|TRBJ2-1
CASSSPGLAGYSYNEQFF
TGTGCCAGCAGTTCCCCAGGACTAGCGGGCTACTCCTACAATGAGCAGTTCTTC
>TRBV19|.|.|TRBJ2-6
CASSTITGAPRSGANVLTF
TGTGCCAGTAGTACGATAACAGGTGCACCTCGCTCTGGGGCCAACGTCCTGACTTTC
>TRBV11-2|.|.|TRBJ2-5
CASSPITGFGETQYF
TGTGCCAGCAGCCCTATCACAGGGTTCGGAGAGACCCAGTACTTC
>TRBV11-2|.|.|TRBJ1-4
CASRGRNEKLFF
TGTGCCAGCAGGGGTCGTAATGAAAAACTGTTTTTT
>TRBV29-1|TRBD1|.|TRBJ2-7
CSVTGTASSYEQYF
TGCAGCGTTACCGGGACAGCGAGCTCCTACGAGCAGTACTTC
>TRBV5-1|.|.|TRBJ2-3
CASSTRDTSTDTQYF
TGCGCCAGCAGTACCCGGGACACCAGCACAGATACGCAGTATTTT
>TRBV4-1|TRBD2|.|TRBJ2-7
CASSQRPGTSIYEQYF
TGCGCCAGCAGCCAACGTCCCGGGACTAGTATCTACGAGCAGTACTTC
>TRBV29-1|.|.|TRBJ1-5
CSVAISGGNQPQHF
TGCAGCGTTGCGATTAGTGGGGGAAATCAGCCCCAGCATTTT
>TRBV7-3|.|.|TRBJ2-1
CASSFGDSNEQFF
TGTGCCAGCAGCTTCGGGGATTCGAATGAGCAGTTCTTC
>TRBV7-2|TRBD1|.|TRBJ1-5
CASSLTGTEMPQPQHF
TGTGCCAGCAGCTTAACCGGGACAGAAATGCCTCAGCCCCAGCATTTT
>TRBV24-1|TRBD2|.|TRBJ2-1
CATSDYRGLAGGRASGQFF
TGTGCCACCAGTGATTACCGGGGACTAGCGGGGGGACGGGCCTCTGGGCAGTTCTTC
>TRBV2|.|.|TRBJ2-4
CASSEVGLAKNIQYF
TGTGCCAGCAGTGAGGTCGGATTAGCCAAAAACATTCAGTACTTC
>TRBV27|TRBD1|.|TRBJ2-7
CASSFRDRVYEQYF
TGTGCCAGCAGTTTCCGGGACAGGGTATACGAGCAGTACTTC
>TRBV6-2/TRBV6-3|.|.|TRBJ2-1
CASSSLGSGYNEQFF
TGTGCCAGCAGTTCCTTGGGGAGCGGGTACAATGAGCAGTTCTTC
>TRBV10-3|.|.|TRBJ1-3
CAISESRAPSGNTIYF
TGTGCCATCAGTGAGTCCAGGGCCCCCTCTGGAAACACCATATATTTT
>TRBV5-4|TRBD2|once|TRBJ2-3
CASSPLTSGRGTDTQYF
TGTGCCAGCAGCCCTCTGACTAGCGGGAGGGGAACAGATACGCAGTATTTT
>TRBV28|.|few|TRBJ2-1
CASSYSVGGEGYNEQFF
TGTGCCAGCAGTTACTCTGTTGGGGGAGAAGGCTACAATGAGCAGTTCTTC
>TRBV5-6|.|.|TRBJ1-1
CASTLQLRTEAFF
TGTGCCAGCACCCTTCAGCTGCGCACTGAAGCTTTCTTT
>TRBV4-1|.|.|TRBJ1-5
CASSQIGQPNQPQHF
TGCGCCAGCAGCCAAATAGGACAGCCGAATCAGCCCCAGCATTTT
>TRBV27|TRBD1|once|TRBJ2-3
CASSLRGLADTQYF
TGTGCCAGCAGTCTCAGGGGGCTGGCAGATACGCAGTATTTT
>TRBV28|TRBD1|.|TRBJ1-4
CASSQGGQSNEKLFF
TGTGCCAGCAGTCAGGGGGGACAATCCAATGAAAAACTGTTTTTT
>TRBV5-4|TRBD1|.|TRBJ2-2
CASSLGTGAISGELFF
TGTGCCAGCAGCTTAGGGACAGGGGCGATTTCCGGGGAGCTGTTTTTT
>TRBV9|TRBD2|.|TRBJ2-1
CASSVGLAGERFF
TGTGCCAGCAGCGTGGGACTAGCGGGAGAGCGGTTCTTC
>TRBV5-1|.|.|TRBJ1-6
CASSLEGTIRALHF
TGCGCCAGCAGCTTGGAGGGGACAATTAGAGCCCTCCACTTT
>TRBV6-4|.|.|TRBJ1-6
CASNERRRAMGSPLHF
TGTGCCAGCAACGAACGGCGGAGGGCCATGGGGTCACCCCTCCACTTT
>TRBV28|.|once|TRBJ2-1
CASCQRTTRLDEQFF
TGTGCCAGCTGTCAGCGGACGACCCGGCTCGATGAGCAGTTCTTC
>TRBV6-5|.|.|TRBJ2-1
CASTDGGEQFF
TGTGCCAGCACCGACGGGGGTGAGCAGTTCTTC
>TRBV27|.|.|TRBJ1-1
CASSLRPQGIAEAFF
TGTGCCAGCAGTTTGAGGCCCCAGGGGATCGCTGAAGCTTTCTTT
>TRBV4-1|.|.|TRBJ2-7
CASSQVDRGESEQYF
TGCGCCAGCAGCCAAGTGGATAGAGGGGAAAGTGAGCAGTACTTC
>TRBV3-1/TRBV3-2|.|once|TRBJ1-2
CASSQGRIRAYGYTF
TGTGCCAGCAGCCAAGGCCGTATAAGAGCATATGGCTACACCTTC